This entry lists 5 T cell receptor beta chains sequenced from one sample in a study of memory CD4+ T cells and cytomegalovirus serostatus. Single viable CD3+CD4+CD8-CD45RO+ cells were sorted as the memory CD4+ T cells. TCRdb keeps only in-frame clones here, not all; method: immunoSEQ multiplex PCR. The profile covers under 45,000 clones, with more than 60% appearing a single time and 0.55% to 0.6% taken by the ten largest. The sample consisted of memory CD4+ T cells from blood. The source of these receptors is an adult in good health and CMV-seronegative.

This chain joins TRBV7-2 and TRBJ1-6; D unclear. Germline CDR1 reads SGHTA; CDR2 reads FQGNSA. V dropped 2 bases and J dropped 6 bases, with 5 bases sitting between them. The CDR3 has 13 amino acids. This chain's CDR3 is CASSLRSNSPLHF. Written as DNA, the CDR3 is TGTGCCAGCAGCTTACGGTCTAATTCACCCCTCCACTTT.

A note on this clone: The sample contains more than one DNA sequence encoding this CDR3. V usage is TRBV5-1 and J usage is TRBJ1-1; D unresolved. There are 14 residues in the CDR3. Germline CDR1 and CDR2: SGHRS and YFSETQ. Trimming stripped 0 bases from V and 1 base from J, with 7 bases between. Here the CDR3 reads CASSLGARNTEAFF. CDR3 DNA sequence: TGCGCCAGCAGCTTGGGCGCAAGGAACACTGAAGCTTTCTTT.

This clone was counted only a few times. This chain joins TRBV6-6 and TRBJ2-7, with D unresolved. Between the trimmed V and J ends, which lost 5 bases and 3 bases, there was a span of 8 bases. The CDR3 has 12 amino acids. Germline CDR1 and CDR2: MNHNY and SVGAGI (reference sequence). CDR3 in amino acids: CASSPGRYEQYF. CDR3 bases: TGTGCCAGCAGTCCCGGGCGCTACGAGCAGTACTTC.

The rearrangement joins TRBV11-2 to TRBJ1-2; D gene unclear. V shed 5 bases and J shed 7 bases, with 23 bases lying between them. Germline V gene data show CDR1 as SGHAT and CDR2 as FQNNGV. The CDR3 totals 16 residues. CDR3 region: CASSPLEVRRRGGYTF. Here the CDR3 DNA reads TGTGCCAGCAGCCCGCTGGAGGTTAGAAGAAGAGGTGGCTACACCTTC.

This chain links TRBV7-9 with TRBJ2-1, with 12 bases aligning to TRBD2. The J segment lost 5 bases and the V segment lost 5 bases, leaving 7 bases of the junction unmatched. The V gene's germline CDR1 is SEHNR and CDR2 FQNEAQ (reference sequence). The length of the CDR3 is 16 residues. CDR3 sequence: CASSTTSGGYDNEQFF. The CDR3 DNA follows: TGTGCCAGCAGCACCACTAGCGGGGGGTATGACAATGAGCAGTTCTTC.